This entry lists 17 T cell receptor beta chains sequenced from one sample in a study of shared clonotypes between healthy human individuals (TCRdb year 2020). Libraries were constructed by the immunoSEQ multiplex PCR assay. Imported from immuneACCESS, the table was reduced by TCRdb to in-frame sequences with V and J called. These copies leave out some clones; in studies compared against another copy, an unresolved V gene accounts for under half, and the cause of the remainder is not known. Across this sample there are around 500,000 clones, with about 84% seen only once. Together, the top ten hold roughly 13% of the sample. Sequencing input: PBMCs. The receptor source for this set is a woman aged 40 to 55 in good health. Some clones in this sample may be carry-over from other donors' samples.

The chain recombines TRBV7-9 with TRBJ2-7; 14 positions match TRBD2. This CDR3 region has 15 residues. CDR1 is SEHNR and CDR2 is FQNEAQ in the germline V gene (reference sequence). V shed 5 bases and J 3 bases; nucleotides not matched to a gene: 3. The CDR3 coding sequence is TGTGCCAGCAGCCGGGGGACTAGCGGGAGCTACGAGCAGTACTTC. As protein: CASSRGTSGSYEQYF.

The gene calls are TRBV27 and TRBJ1-5, with no clear D. The CDR3 has 15 amino acids. Germline values: CDR1 MNHEY, CDR2 SMNVEV (reference sequence). V lost 0 bases and J lost 5, with 11 bases in between. Written as DNA, the CDR3 is TGTGCCAGCAGTTTATCGAGCGGGGTCTATCAGCCCCAGCATTTT. Translation: CASSLSSGVYQPQHF.

The V gene is TRBV28, the J gene TRBJ2-5; D tentatively reads TRBD1 or TRBD2 (5 bases each). This CDR3 is built from 13 residues. Trimming shortened V by 6 bases and J by 4 bases, and 12 bases separated the two germline ends. The germline V gene has CDR1 MDHEN and CDR2 SYDVKM. CDR3 nucleotide sequence: TGTGCCAGCAGGATTACTGGGACAGAGACCCAGTACTTC. Translated: CASRITGTETQYF. Based on the CDR3 plus reference TRBV28 and TRBJ2-5, the full variable domain is DVKVTQSSRYLVKRTGEKVFLECVQDMDHENMFWYRQDPGLGLRLIYFSYDVKMKEKGDIPEGYSVSREKKERFSLILESASTNQTSMYLCASRITGTETQYFGPGTRLLVL.

Points on this clone: A read error is the likely source, as a far larger clone sits one nucleotide away. The chain has TRBV2 and TRBJ1-1; D perhaps matches TRBD1 (5 bases). Germline V lookup: CDR1 SNHLY, CDR2 FYNNEI. There are 15 residues in the CDR3. V was clipped by 4 bases and J by 4 bases, with 16 bases between them. The CDR3 here is CASSVTVWGGTEAFF. The DNA for the CDR3 is TGTGCCAGCAGTGTTACGGTTTGGGGCGGCACTGAAGCTTTCTTT.

In this sample, this clone turned up many times. The CDR3 region is CASSPASGRGRDEQFF. CDR3 nucleotides: TGTGCCAGCTCACCAGCTAGCGGGCGAGGTAGGGATGAGCAGTTCTTC. This chain connects TRBV18 to TRBJ2-1, with 8 bases lining up with TRBD2. J gave up 8 bases and V 2 bases, and 11 bases lay outside the gene matches. Germline-derived CDR1 and CDR2 are KGHSH and LQKENI. The CDR3 has 16 amino acids.

The rearrangement uses TRBV6-1 and TRBJ1-4; 11 nucleotides line up with TRBD1. Germline V gene sequence: CDR1 MNHNS, CDR2 SASEGT. Trimming at V came to 6 bases and at J to 7 bases, leaving 4 bases not matched to a gene. The CDR3 loop spans 14 amino acids. The CDR3 loop reads CASRPGQGGEKLFF. CDR3 DNA: TGTGCCAGCAGGCCGGGACAGGGGGGTGAAAAACTGTTTTTT.

On this clone itself: A much larger clone lies one base from this, so it may be a read error. V usage is TRBV2 and J usage is TRBJ2-7, with TRBD2 matching 13 bases. The ends lost 4 bases at V and 3 bases at J; junction bases unmatched: 3. The CDR3 is made up of 15 amino acids. Germline values: CDR1 SNHLY, CDR2 FYNNEI. The CDR3 reads CASSVTSGGLYEQYF. The CDR3 region has the DNA TGTGCCAGCAGTGTGACTAGCGGGGGGCTCTACGAGCAGTACTTC.

This clone was recorded a few times. The chain has TRBV7-9 and TRBJ2-1; 11 bases are shared with TRBD2. The CDR3 extends over 16 amino acids. Trimming removed 6 bases from V and 9 bases from J; junction bases left unmatched: 13. The germline gives CDR1 SEHNR, CDR2 FQNEAQ (reference sequence). CDR3 region: CASRPSPGLAVSEQFF. The CDR3 nucleotides are TGTGCCAGCAGGCCCTCGCCGGGACTAGCGGTTAGTGAGCAGTTCTTC. Drawing the rest from reference TRBV7-9 and TRBJ2-1, the complete variable domain is DTGVSQNPRHKITKRGQNVTFRCDPISEHNRLYWYRQTLGQGPEFLTYFQNEAQLEKSRLLSDRFSAERPKGSFSTLEIQRTEQGDSAMYLCASRPSPGLAVSEQFFGPGTRLTVL.

The rearrangement uses TRBV2 and TRBJ2-7; a possible D gene is TRBD1 (6 bases). CDR3 length equals 12 residues. Trimming stripped 2 bases from V and 7 bases from J, with 9 bases between. In germline, CDR1 is SNHLY, CDR2 FYNNEI. The CDR3 DNA reads TGTGCCAGCAGTGAACAGGGGTGGGAGCAGTACTTC. This encodes CASSEQGWEQYF.

The chain is built from TRBV7-9 and TRBJ1-1, with unresolved D. Germline assignment: CDR1 SEHNR and CDR2 FQNEAQ (reference sequence). CDR3 length: 14 amino acids. The V end was cut by 1 base, the J end by 1 base, with 7 bases between. CDR3 in amino acids: CASSLGRRNTEAFF. The DNA of the CDR3 is TGTGCCAGCAGCTTAGGACGGAGGAACACTGAAGCTTTCTTT.

The CDR3, as DNA: TGTGCCAGCAGCTTAGTTCGGGGGGGTGAGGAGACCCAGTACTTC. Its protein is CASSLVRGGEETQYF. This chain connects TRBV7-2 to TRBJ2-5; 8 bases align to TRBD2. Trimming took 1 base from V and 5 from J; bases not matched to a gene: 6. The germline V gene has CDR1 SGHTA and CDR2 FQGNSA. CDR3 size: 15 residues.

The genes are TRBV7-2 and TRBJ1-4; 9 positions match TRBD1. This CDR3 contains 14 residues. The germline CDR1 and CDR2 sequences are SGHTA and FQGNSA. V shed 5 bases, J shed 8 bases, and the junction held 6 bases outside the gene matches. The CDR3 region is CASSPGTGYEKLFF. DNA for the CDR3: TGTGCCAGCAGCCCCGGGACAGGGTACGAAAAACTGTTTTTT.

This clone has only one observation. The V call is TRBV28, the J call TRBJ2-7; unclear D gene. CDR1 and CDR2 from the germline V gene are MDHEN and SYDVKM. V was trimmed by 5 bases and J by 7 bases, leaving 9 bases between them. This CDR3 has 11 residues. The CDR3 nucleotides are TGTGCCAGCAGTACGCACTGGGAGCAGTACTTC. Residues: CASSTHWEQYF. The variable domain in full, completed from reference TRBV28 and TRBJ2-7, reads DVKVTQSSRYLVKRTGEKVFLECVQDMDHENMFWYRQDPGLGLRLIYFSYDVKMKEKGDIPEGYSVSREKKERFSLILESASTNQTSMYLCASSTHWEQYFGPGTRLTVT.

V and J are TRBV19 and TRBJ2-3, with 7 bases matching TRBD1. The V segment lost 4 bases and the J segment 6 bases; nucleotides outside the gene matches: 10. Germline CDR1 is LNHDA and CDR2 is SQIVND (reference sequence). CDR3 length: 15 amino acids. The CDR3 DNA reads as TGTGCCAGTAGTACCGGGACAGATCTTGGGGATACGCAGTATTTT. This gives the protein CASSTGTDLGDTQYF. Based on the CDR3 plus reference TRBV19 and TRBJ2-3, the full variable domain is DGGITQSPKYLFRKEGQNVTLSCEQNLNHDAMYWYRQDPGQGLRLIYYSQIVNDFQKGDIAEGYSVSREKKESFPLTVTSAQKNPTAFYLCASSTGTDLGDTQYFGPGTRLTVL.

The V call is TRBV9, the J call TRBJ1-1, with unresolved D. Trimming took off 3 bases at V and 4 bases at J, with 13 bases between the two ends. The CDR3 runs to 14 residues. Germline V lookup: CDR1 SGDLS, CDR2 YYNGEE. CDR3 residues: CASSAGRFGTEAFF. The CDR3 DNA sequence: TGTGCCAGCAGCGCCGGGCGTTTCGGCACTGAAGCTTTCTTT.

The chain employs TRBV5-6 and TRBJ2-5; perhaps TRBD1 as D (6 bases). The CDR3 has 15 residues. From germline, CDR1 is SGHDT and CDR2 YYEEEE. Trimming cost V 3 bases and J 4 bases, with 16 bases left between them. In DNA, the CDR3 is TGTGCCAGCAGCTCCCCAGGGGTTGCGGGAGAGACCCAGTACTTC. Encoded protein: CASSSPGVAGETQYF.

A word on this clone: A read error is possible here, since a much larger clone lies one base away. The rearrangement links TRBV6-5 to TRBJ2-1, with 12 bases that match TRBD2. Germline V gene sequence: CDR1 MNHEY, CDR2 SVGAGI. The CDR3 consists of 16 residues. The CDR3 spells CSSSSISSGRASEQFF. CDR3 sequence (DNA): TGTTCCAGCAGTTCGATTTCTAGCGGGAGGGCGAGTGAGCAGTTCTTC.